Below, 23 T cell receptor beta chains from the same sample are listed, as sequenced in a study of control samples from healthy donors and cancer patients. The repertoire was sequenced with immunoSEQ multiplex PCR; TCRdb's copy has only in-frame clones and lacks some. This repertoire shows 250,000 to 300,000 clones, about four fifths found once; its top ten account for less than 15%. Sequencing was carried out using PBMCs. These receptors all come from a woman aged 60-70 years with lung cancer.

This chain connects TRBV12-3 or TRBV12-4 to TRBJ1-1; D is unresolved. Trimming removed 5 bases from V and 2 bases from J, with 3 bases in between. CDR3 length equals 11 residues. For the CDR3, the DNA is TGTGCCAGCAGTATAAACACTGAAGCTTTCTTT. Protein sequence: CASSINTEAFF.

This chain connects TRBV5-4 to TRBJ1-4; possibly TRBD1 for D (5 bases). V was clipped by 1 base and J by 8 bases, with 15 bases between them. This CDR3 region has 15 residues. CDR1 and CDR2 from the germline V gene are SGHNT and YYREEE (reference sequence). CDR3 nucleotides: TGTGCCAGCAGCTTGACAGGTCGGGTAGAAGAAAAACTGTTTTTT. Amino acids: CASSLTGRVEEKLFF.

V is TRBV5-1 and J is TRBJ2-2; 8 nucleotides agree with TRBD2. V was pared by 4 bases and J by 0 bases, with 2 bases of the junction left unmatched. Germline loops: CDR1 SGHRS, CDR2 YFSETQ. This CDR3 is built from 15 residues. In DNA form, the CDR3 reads TGCGCCAGCAGCAGAGCGGGGGCGAACACCGGGGAGCTGTTTTTT. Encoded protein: CASSRAGANTGELFF. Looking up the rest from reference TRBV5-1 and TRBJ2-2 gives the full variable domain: KAGVTQTPRYLIKTRGQQVTLSCSPISGHRSVSWYQQTPGQGLQFLFEYFSETQRNKGNFPGRFSGRQFSNSRSEMNVSTLELGDSALYLCASSRAGANTGELFFGEGSRLTVL.

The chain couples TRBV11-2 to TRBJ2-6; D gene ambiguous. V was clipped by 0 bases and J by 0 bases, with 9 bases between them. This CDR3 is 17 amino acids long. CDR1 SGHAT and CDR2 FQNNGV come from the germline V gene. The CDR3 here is CASSLDLRNSGANVLTF. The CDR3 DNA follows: TGTGCCAGCAGCTTAGATCTGCGTAACTCTGGGGCCAACGTCCTGACTTTC.

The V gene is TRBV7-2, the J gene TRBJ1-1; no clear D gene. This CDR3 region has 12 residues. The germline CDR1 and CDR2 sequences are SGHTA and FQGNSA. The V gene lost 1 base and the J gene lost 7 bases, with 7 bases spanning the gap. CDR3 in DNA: TGTGCCAGCAGCTTAGATCGGGTTGAAGCTTTCTTT. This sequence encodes CASSLDRVEAFF.

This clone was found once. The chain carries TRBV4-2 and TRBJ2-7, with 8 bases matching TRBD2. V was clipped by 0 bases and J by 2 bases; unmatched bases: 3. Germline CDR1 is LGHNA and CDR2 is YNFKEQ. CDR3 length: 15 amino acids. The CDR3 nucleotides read TGTGCCAGCAGCCAAGATCGGGGACTAGCCTACGAGCAGTACTTC. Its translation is CASSQDRGLAYEQYF.

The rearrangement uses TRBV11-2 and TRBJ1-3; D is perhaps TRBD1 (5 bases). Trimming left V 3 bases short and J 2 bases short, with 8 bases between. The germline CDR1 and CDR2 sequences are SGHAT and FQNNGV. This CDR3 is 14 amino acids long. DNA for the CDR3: TGTGCCAGCAGCTTTAGCAGGGCTGGAAACACCATATATTTT. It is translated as CASSFSRAGNTIYF.

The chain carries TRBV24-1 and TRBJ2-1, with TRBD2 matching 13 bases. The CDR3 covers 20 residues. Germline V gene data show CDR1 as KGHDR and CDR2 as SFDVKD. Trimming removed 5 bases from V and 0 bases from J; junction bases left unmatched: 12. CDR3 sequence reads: CATSGFPGLAGRSSYNEQFF. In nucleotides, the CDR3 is TGTGCCACCAGTGGCTTCCCGGGACTAGCGGGGAGGAGCTCCTACAATGAGCAGTTCTTC.

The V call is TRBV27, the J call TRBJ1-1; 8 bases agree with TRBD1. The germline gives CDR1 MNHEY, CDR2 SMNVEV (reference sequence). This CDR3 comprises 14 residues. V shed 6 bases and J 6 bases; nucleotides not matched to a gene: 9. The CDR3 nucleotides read TGTGCCAGCAGCCCTTGGGACAGGAGGGCTGAAGCTTTCTTT. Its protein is CASSPWDRRAEAFF.

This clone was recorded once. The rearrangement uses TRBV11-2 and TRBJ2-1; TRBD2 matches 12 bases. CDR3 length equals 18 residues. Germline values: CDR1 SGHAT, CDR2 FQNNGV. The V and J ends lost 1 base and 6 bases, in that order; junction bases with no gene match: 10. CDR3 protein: CASSLGLAGVPRPNEQFF. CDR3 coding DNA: TGTGCCAGCAGCTTAGGACTAGCGGGAGTTCCGCGGCCCAATGAGCAGTTCTTC.

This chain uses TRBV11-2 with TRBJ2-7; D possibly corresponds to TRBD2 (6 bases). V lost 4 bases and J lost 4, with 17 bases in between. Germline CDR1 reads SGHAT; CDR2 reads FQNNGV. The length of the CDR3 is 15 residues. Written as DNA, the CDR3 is TGTGCCAGCAGCTCCCACTCAAATGGGGGGTACGAGCAGTACTTC. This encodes CASSSHSNGGYEQYF.

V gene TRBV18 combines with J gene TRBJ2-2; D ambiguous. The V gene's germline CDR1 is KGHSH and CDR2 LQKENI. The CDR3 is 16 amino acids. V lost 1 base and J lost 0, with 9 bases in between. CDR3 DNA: TGTGCCAGCTCACCACGGCAGGCCACGAACACCGGGGAGCTGTTTTTT. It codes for CASSPRQATNTGELFF.

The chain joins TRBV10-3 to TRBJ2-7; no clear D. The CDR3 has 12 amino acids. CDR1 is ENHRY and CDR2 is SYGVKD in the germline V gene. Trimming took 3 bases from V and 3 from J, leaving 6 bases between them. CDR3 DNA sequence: TGTGCCATCAGTGACCAAAGCTACGAGCAGTACTTC. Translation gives CAISDQSYEQYF.

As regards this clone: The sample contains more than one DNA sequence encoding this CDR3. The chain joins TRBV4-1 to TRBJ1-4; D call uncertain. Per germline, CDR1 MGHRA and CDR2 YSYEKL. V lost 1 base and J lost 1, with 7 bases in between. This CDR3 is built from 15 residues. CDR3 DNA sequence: TGCGCCAGCAGCCAAGGGTCAGGAACTAATGAAAAACTGTTTTTT. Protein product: CASSQGSGTNEKLFF.

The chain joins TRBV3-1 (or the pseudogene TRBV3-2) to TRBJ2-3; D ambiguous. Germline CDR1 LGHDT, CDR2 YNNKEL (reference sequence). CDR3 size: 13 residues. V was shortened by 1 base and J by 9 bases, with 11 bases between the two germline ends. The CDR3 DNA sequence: TGTGCCAGCAGCCAAGGTACTGTCACGACGCAGTATTTT. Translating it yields CASSQGTVTTQYF.

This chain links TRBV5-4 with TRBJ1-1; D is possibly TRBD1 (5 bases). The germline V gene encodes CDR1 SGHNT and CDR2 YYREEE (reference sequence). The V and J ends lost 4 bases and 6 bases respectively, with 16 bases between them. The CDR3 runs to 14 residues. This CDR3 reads CASSPGGGVAEAFF. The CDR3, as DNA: TGTGCCAGCAGCCCGGGGGGGGGAGTGGCTGAAGCTTTCTTT. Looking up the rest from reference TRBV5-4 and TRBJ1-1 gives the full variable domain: ETGVTQSPTHLIKTRGQQVTLRCSSQSGHNTVSWYQQALGQGPQFIFQYYREEENGRGNFPPRFSGLQFPNYSSELNVNALELDDSALYLCASSPGGGVAEAFFGQGTRLTVV.

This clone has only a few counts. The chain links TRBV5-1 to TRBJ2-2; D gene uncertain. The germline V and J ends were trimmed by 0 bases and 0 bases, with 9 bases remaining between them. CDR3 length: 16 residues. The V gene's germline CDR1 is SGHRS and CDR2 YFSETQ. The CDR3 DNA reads TGCGCCAGCAGCTTGGCTGCGGCCGCGAACACCGGGGAGCTGTTTTTT. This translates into CASSLAAAANTGELFF.

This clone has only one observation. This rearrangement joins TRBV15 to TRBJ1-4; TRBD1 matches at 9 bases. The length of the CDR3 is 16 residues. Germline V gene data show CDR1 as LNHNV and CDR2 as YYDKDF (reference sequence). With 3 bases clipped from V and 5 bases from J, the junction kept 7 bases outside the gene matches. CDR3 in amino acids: CATSRTNRGLNEKLFF. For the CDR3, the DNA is TGTGCCACCAGCAGGACTAACAGGGGGCTAAATGAAAAACTGTTTTTT.

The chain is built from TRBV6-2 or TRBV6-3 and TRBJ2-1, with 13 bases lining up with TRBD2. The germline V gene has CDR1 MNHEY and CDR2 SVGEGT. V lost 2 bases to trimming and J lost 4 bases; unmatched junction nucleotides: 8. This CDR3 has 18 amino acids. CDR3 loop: CASSYPAGLAGMYNEQFF. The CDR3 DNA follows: TGTGCCAGCAGTTACCCGGCGGGACTAGCGGGAATGTACAATGAGCAGTTCTTC.

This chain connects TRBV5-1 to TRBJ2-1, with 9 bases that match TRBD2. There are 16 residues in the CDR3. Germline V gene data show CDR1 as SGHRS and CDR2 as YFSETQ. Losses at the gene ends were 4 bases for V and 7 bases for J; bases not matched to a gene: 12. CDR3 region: CASSVASGTSKNEQFF. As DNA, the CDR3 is TGCGCCAGCAGCGTAGCCTCCGGGACTAGCAAGAATGAGCAGTTCTTC. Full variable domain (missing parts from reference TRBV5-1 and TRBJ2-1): KAGVTQTPRYLIKTRGQQVTLSCSPISGHRSVSWYQQTPGQGLQFLFEYFSETQRNKGNFPGRFSGRQFSNSRSEMNVSTLELGDSALYLCASSVASGTSKNEQFFGPGTRLTVL.

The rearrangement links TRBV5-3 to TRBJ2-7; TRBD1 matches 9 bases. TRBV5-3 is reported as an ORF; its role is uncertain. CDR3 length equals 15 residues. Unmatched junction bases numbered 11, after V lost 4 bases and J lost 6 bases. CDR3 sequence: CARSRGGQGSPEQYF. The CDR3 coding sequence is TGTGCCAGAAGCCGCGGGGGACAGGGTTCCCCCGAGCAGTACTTC.

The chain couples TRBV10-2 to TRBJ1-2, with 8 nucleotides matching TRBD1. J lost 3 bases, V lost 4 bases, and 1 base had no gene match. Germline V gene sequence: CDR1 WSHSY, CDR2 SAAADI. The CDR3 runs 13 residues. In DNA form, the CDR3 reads TGCGCCAGCAGTGGGACAGGGTACTATGGCTACACCTTC. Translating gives CASSGTGYYGYTF.

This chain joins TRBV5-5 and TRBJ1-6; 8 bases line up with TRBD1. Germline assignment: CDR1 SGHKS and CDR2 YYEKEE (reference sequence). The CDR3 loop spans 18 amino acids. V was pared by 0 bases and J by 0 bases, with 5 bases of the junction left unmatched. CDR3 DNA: TGTGCCAGCAGCTTGGGGAGACAGGGGCCCTCCTATAATTCACCCCTCCACTTT. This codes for CASSLGRQGPSYNSPLHF.